A single sample is the source of the 5 T cell receptor beta chains below, sequenced in a study of cytomegalovirus exposure and HLA in healthy donors. 13 Jbeta primers and 60 Vbeta primers were used for the PCR. Produced via immunoSEQ multiplex PCR; TCRdb's table is partial and in-frame only. The sample has 150,000 to 200,000 clones, around 77% seen once. Sequenced: PBMCs. The receptors come from a woman younger than 45 in good health and CMV-seronegative.

The chain employs TRBV7-9 and TRBJ2-7; possible D gene TRBD1, 6 bases. Germline V gene data show CDR1 as SEHNR and CDR2 as FQNEAQ (reference sequence). With 2 bases removed from V and 4 bases from J, the gap between germline ends came to 12 bases. CDR3 length: 14 residues. CDR3 in amino acids: CASSLTDRSYEQYF. CDR3 DNA sequence: TGTGCCAGCAGCTTAACGGACAGATCATACGAGCAGTACTTC.

The V and J genes are TRBV5-8 and TRBJ1-2, with D perhaps TRBD1 (5 bases). This CDR3 is built from 12 residues. V dropped 3 bases and J dropped 6 bases, with 9 bases sitting between them. CDR1 is SGHTS and CDR2 is YDEGEE in the germline V gene. CDR3 region: CASSSTGNGYTF. Here the CDR3 DNA reads TGTGCCAGCAGCTCTACAGGAAATGGCTACACCTTC.

In its sample, this clone was seen a few times. Other DNA sequences in this specimen translate into the identical CDR3. The chain recombines TRBV7-9 with TRBJ2-7; D gene unclear. The germline CDR1 and CDR2 sequences are SEHNR and FQNEAQ (reference sequence). Trimming removed 8 bases from V and 6 bases from J, with 5 bases in between. The CDR3 spans 9 residues. CDR3 loop: CASPREQYF. CDR3 in DNA: TGTGCCAGCCCCCGCGAGCAGTACTTC.

V and J are TRBV5-1 and TRBJ1-2, with 7 bases matching TRBD1. The junction had 11 bases not matched to a gene; V was cut back by 7 bases and J by 2 bases. Per germline, CDR1 SGHRS and CDR2 YFSETQ. The CDR3 covers 15 residues. In DNA form, the CDR3 reads TGCGCCAGCTCCCTGGGCGGACAGGCCAACTATGGCTACACCTTC. Its protein is CASSLGGQANYGYTF. The full variable domain, completed using reference TRBV5-1 and TRBJ1-2, is KAGVTQTPRYLIKTRGQQVTLSCSPISGHRSVSWYQQTPGQGLQFLFEYFSETQRNKGNFPGRFSGRQFSNSRSEMNVSTLELGDSALYLCASSLGGQANYGYTFGSGTRLTVV.

Remarks on this clone: The junction does not match germline at one end; this may be a read error. The CDR3, as DNA: TGTTCCAGCAGCTTCGAGTACAATCAGCCCCAGCATTTT. This codes for CSSSFEYNQPQHF. V is TRBV7-9 and J is TRBJ1-5; D unresolved. This CDR3 is built from 13 residues. CDR1 SEHNR and CDR2 FQNEAQ come from the germline V gene (reference sequence).